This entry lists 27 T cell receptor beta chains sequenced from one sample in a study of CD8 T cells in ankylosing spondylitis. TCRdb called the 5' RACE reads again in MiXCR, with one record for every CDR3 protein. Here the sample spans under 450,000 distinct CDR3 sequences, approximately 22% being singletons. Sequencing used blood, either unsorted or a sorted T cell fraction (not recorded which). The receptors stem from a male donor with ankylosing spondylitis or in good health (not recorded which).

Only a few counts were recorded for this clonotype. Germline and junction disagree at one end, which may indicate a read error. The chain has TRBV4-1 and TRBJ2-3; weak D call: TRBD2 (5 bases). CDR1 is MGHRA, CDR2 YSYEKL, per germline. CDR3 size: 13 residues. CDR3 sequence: CASSQAPSIPPVF. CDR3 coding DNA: TGCGCCAGCAGCCAAGCCCCTAGCATCCCCCCAGTTTTT.

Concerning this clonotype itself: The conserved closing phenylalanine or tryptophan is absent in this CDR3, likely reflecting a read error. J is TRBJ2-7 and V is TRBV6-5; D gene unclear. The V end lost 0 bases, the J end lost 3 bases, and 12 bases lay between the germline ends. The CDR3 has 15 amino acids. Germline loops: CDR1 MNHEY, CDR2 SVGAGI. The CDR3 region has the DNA TGTGCCAGCAGTTACTCGCCGAGTGGCGGCTACGAGCAGTACTTA. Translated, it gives CASSYSPSGGYEQYL.

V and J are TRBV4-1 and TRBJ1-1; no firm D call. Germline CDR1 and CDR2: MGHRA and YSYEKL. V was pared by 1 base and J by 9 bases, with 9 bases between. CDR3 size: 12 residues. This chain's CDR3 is CASSQGPAQAFF. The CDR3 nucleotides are TGCGCCAGCAGCCAAGGACCAGCGCAAGCTTTCTTT.

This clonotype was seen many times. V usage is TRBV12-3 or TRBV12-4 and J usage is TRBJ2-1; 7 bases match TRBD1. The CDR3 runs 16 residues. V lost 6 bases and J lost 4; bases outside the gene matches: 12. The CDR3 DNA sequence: TGTGCCAGCAGCCCCCACCGGGACAGACTTTACAATGAGCAGTTCTTC. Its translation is CASSPHRDRLYNEQFF.

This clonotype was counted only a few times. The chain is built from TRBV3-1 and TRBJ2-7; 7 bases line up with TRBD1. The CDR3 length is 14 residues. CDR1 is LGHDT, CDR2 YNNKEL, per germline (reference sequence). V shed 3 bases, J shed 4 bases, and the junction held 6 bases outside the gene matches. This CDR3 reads CASSQWDRPYEQYF. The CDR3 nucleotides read TGTGCCAGCAGCCAGTGGGACAGACCATACGAGCAGTACTTC.

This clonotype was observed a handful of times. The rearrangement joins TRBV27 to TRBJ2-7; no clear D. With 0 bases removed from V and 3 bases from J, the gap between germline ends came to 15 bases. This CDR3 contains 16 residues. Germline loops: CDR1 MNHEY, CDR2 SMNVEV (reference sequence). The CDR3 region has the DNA TGTGCCAGCAGTTTATCGTGGATTGGGTCAAACTACGAGCAGTACTTC. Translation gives CASSLSWIGSNYEQYF.

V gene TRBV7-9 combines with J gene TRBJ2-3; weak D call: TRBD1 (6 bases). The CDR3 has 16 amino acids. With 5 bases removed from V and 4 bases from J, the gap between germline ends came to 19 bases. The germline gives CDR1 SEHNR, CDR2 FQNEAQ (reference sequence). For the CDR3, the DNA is TGTGCCAGCAGCGATCTTACAGGGTACTGGGCAGATACGCAGTATTTT. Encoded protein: CASSDLTGYWADTQYF.

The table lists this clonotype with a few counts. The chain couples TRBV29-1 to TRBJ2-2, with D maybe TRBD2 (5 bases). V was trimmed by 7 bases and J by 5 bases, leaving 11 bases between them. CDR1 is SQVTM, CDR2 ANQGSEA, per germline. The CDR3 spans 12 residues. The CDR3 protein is CSAPTGTGELFF. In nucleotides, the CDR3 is TGCAGCGCTCCGACGGGAACCGGGGAGCTGTTTTTT.

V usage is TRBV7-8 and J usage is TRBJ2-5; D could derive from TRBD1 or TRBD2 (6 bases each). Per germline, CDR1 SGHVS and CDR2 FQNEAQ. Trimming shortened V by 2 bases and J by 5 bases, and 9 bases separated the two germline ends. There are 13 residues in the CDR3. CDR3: CASSLRGQETQYF. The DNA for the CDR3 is TGTGCCAGCAGCTTACGGGGGCAGGAGACCCAGTACTTC.

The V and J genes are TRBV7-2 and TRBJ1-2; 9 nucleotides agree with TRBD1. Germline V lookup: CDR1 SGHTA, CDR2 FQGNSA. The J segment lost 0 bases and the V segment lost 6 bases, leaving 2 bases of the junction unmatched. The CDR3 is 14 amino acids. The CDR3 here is CASRGQGSNYGYTF. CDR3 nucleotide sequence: TGTGCCAGCAGGGGACAGGGATCTAACTATGGCTACACCTTC.

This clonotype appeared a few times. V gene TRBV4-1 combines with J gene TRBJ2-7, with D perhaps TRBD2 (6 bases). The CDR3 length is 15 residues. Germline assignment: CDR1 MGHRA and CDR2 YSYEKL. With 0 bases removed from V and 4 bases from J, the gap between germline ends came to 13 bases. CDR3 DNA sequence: TGCGCCAGCAGCCAAGAGGCAGGGACTGGATACGAGCAGTACTTC. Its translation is CASSQEAGTGYEQYF.

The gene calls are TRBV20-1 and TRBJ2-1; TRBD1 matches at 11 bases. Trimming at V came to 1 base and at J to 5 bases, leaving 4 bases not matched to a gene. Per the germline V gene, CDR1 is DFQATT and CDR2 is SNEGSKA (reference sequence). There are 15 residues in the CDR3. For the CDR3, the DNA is TGCAGTGCTAGAGTGGGACAGGGGGTAAACAATGAGCAGTTCTTC. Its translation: CSARVGQGVNNEQFF.

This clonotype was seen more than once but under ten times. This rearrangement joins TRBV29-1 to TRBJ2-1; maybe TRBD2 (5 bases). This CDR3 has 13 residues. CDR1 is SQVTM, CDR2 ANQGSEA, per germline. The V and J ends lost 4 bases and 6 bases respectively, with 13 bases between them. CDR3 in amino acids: CSVVEGGINEQFF. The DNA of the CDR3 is TGCAGCGTTGTTGAGGGCGGAATCAATGAGCAGTTCTTC.

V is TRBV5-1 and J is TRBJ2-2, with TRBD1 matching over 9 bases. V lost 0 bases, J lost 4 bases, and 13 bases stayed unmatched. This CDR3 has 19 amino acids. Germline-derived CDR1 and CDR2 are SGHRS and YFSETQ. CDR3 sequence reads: CASSLDSWDREAVTGELFF. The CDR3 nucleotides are TGCGCCAGCAGCTTGGACTCCTGGGACAGGGAGGCCGTCACCGGGGAGCTGTTTTTT.

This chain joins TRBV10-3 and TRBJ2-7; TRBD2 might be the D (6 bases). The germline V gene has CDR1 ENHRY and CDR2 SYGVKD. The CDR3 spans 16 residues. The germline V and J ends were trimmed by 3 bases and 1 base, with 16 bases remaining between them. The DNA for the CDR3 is TGTGCCATCAGTGAAGCTCAGGGAGGAGAGTCCTACGAGCAGTACTTC. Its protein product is CAISEAQGGESYEQYF.

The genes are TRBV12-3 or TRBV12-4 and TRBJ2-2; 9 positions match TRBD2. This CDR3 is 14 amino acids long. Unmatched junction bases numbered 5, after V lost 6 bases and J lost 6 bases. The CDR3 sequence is CASRLGLAPGELFF. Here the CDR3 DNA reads TGTGCCAGCAGACTGGGACTAGCCCCCGGGGAGCTGTTTTTT.

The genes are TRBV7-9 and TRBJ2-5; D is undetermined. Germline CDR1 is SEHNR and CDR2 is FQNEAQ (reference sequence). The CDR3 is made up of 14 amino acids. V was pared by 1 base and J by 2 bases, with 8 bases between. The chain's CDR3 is CASSLEGRQETQYF. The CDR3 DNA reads TGTGCCAGCAGCTTAGAGGGCAGGCAAGAGACCCAGTACTTC.

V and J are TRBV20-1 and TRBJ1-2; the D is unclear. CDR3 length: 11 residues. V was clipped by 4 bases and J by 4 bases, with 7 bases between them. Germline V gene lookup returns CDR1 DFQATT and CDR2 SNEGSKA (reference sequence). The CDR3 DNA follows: TGCAGTGCTAAGATAGTCTATGGCTACACCTTC. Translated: CSAKIVYGYTF.

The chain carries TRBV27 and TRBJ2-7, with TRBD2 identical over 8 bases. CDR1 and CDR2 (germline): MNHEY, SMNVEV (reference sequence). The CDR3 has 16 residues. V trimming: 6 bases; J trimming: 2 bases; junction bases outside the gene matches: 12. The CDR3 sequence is CASSQQTGGVTYEQYF. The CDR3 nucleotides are TGTGCCAGCAGCCAACAGACGGGGGGGGTCACCTACGAGCAGTACTTC.

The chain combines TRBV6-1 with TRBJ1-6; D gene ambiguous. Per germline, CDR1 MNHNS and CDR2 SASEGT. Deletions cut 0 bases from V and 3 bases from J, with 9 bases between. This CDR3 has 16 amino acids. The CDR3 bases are TGTGCCAGCAGTGAAGCGCCGGGGAACTATAATTCACCCCTCCACTTT. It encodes CASSEAPGNYNSPLHF.

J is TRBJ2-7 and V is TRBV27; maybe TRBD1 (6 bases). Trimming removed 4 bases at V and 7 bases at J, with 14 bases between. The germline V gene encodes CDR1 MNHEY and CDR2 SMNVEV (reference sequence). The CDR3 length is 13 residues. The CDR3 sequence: CASSSWDMWEQYF. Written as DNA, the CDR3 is TGTGCCAGCAGTTCGTGGGACATGTGGGAGCAGTACTTC.

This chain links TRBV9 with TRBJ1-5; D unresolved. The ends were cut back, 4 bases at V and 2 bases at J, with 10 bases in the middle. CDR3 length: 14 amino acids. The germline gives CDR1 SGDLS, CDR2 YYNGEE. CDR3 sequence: CASSFLGGNQPQHF. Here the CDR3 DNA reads TGTGCCAGCAGCTTCCTGGGAGGCAATCAGCCCCAGCATTTT.

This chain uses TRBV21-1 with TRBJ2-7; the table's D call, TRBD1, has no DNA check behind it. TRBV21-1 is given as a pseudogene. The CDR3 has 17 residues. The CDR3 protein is CASSKALTGQGLFEQYF. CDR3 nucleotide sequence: TGTGCCAGCAGCAAAGCGCTTACGGGGCAGGGCTTATTCGAGCAGTACTTC.

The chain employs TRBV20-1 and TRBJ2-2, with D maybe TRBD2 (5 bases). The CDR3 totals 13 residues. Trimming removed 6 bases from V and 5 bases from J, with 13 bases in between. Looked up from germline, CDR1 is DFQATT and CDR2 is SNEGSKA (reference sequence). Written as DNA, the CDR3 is TGCAGTGCGAGGGTTAGGAATACCGGGGAGCTGTTTTTT. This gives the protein CSARVRNTGELFF.

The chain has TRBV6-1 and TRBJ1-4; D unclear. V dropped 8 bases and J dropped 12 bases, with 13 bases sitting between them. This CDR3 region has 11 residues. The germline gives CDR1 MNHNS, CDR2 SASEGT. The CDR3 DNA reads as TGTGCCAGCGTGTGGTATGGGGAACTGTTTTTT. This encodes CASVWYGELFF.

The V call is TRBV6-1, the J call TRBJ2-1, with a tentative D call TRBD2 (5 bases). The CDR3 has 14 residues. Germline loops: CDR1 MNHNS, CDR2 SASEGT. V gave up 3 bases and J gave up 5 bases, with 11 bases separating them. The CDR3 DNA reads TGTGCCAGCAGTGAGGACTGGGCTAACAATGAGCAGTTCTTC. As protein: CASSEDWANNEQFF.

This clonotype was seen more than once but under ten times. For the CDR3, the DNA is TGTGCCAGCAGCCAAGCGCGGGACAGGGCTTACAATGAGCAGTTCTTC. Translation: CASSQARDRAYNEQFF. This sequence joins TRBV16 and TRBJ2-1; 9 positions match TRBD1. The V segment lost 2 bases and the J segment 4 bases; nucleotides outside the gene matches: 6. The CDR3 spans 16 residues. Germline V gene sequence: CDR1 KGHSY, CDR2 FQNENV.